A selection of T cell receptor beta chains follows, all from one sample in a study of cytomegalovirus exposure and HLA in healthy donors. TCRdb's table, derived via immunoSEQ multiplex PCR, lists solely in-frame clones and lacks some. The data show 55,000 to 70,000 clones, with around 83% seen just once and roughly 1.6% held by the top ten. The sequencing sample was made of PBMCs. These TCRs come from a human donor in good health. The CDR3 runs from the conserved cysteine through the conserved F or W. The order of the fields is V gene, D gene, CDR3 length, clone size, J gene, CDR3 protein, CDR3 DNA. The D gene is left open where the match is weak. A row's size may be missing; if present it is once, few, many or a size class.

v_call: TRBV6-5
d_call: TRBD2
cdr3_length: 14
clone_size: NA
j_call: TRBJ2-3
cdr3_aa: CASSRLAGKDTQYF
cdr3_nt: TGTGCCAGCAGCAGACTAGCGGGAAAGGATACGCAGTATTTT

v_call: TRBV6-1
d_call: NA
cdr3_length: 15
clone_size: NA
j_call: TRBJ2-3
cdr3_aa: CASTPLGATTDTQYF
cdr3_nt: TGTGCCAGCACCCCCCTTGGGGCGACCACAGATACGCAGTATTTT

v_call: TRBV6-6
d_call: NA
cdr3_length: 14
clone_size: NA
j_call: TRBJ2-2
cdr3_aa: CASSYRGGMEELFF
cdr3_nt: TGTGCCAGCAGTTACCGAGGGGGTATGGAGGAGCTGTTTTTT

v_call: TRBV7-9
d_call: TRBD2
cdr3_length: 15
clone_size: NA
j_call: TRBJ2-5
cdr3_aa: CASSWTSRYQETQYF
cdr3_nt: TGTGCCAGCAGCTGGACTAGCAGGTACCAAGAGACCCAGTACTTC

v_call: TRBV5-6
d_call: NA
cdr3_length: 16
clone_size: NA
j_call: TRBJ1-6
cdr3_aa: CASSSSRWGVGSPLHF
cdr3_nt: TGTGCCAGCAGCTCATCCCGGTGGGGGGTTGGTTCACCCCTCCACTTT

v_call: TRBV28
d_call: NA
cdr3_length: 14
clone_size: NA
j_call: TRBJ2-7
cdr3_aa: CASSLAGSSYEQYF
cdr3_nt: TGTGCCAGCAGTCTGGCGGGGAGCTCCTACGAGCAGTACTTC

v_call: TRBV6-1
d_call: NA
cdr3_length: 13
clone_size: NA
j_call: TRBJ2-5
cdr3_aa: CASSDLGAETQYF
cdr3_nt: TGTGCCAGCAGTGACCTAGGGGCAGAGACCCAGTACTTC

v_call: TRBV9
d_call: NA
cdr3_length: 15
clone_size: NA
j_call: TRBJ2-7
cdr3_aa: CASSVDPGLMYEQYF
cdr3_nt: TGTGCCAGCAGCGTAGACCCGGGTTTGATGTACGAGCAGTACTTC

v_call: TRBV6-6
d_call: TRBD2
cdr3_length: 15
clone_size: NA
j_call: TRBJ2-2
cdr3_aa: CASSFWGGNTGELFF
cdr3_nt: TGTGCCAGCAGTTTTTGGGGGGGGAACACCGGGGAGCTGTTTTTT

v_call: TRBV29-1
d_call: TRBD1
cdr3_length: 13
clone_size: NA
j_call: TRBJ2-7
cdr3_aa: CSAGTDNIYEQYF
cdr3_nt: TGCAGCGCCGGGACAGACAATATCTACGAGCAGTACTTC

v_call: TRBV2
d_call: TRBD1
cdr3_length: 14
clone_size: NA
j_call: TRBJ2-3
cdr3_aa: CASRQGVGTDTQYF
cdr3_nt: TGTGCCAGCAGGCAGGGGGTTGGCACAGATACGCAGTATTTT

v_call: TRBV5-1
d_call: TRBD2
cdr3_length: 17
clone_size: NA
j_call: TRBJ2-1
cdr3_aa: CASSSGLAGASYNEQFF
cdr3_nt: TGCGCCAGCAGCTCGGGACTAGCGGGGGCCTCCTACAATGAGCAGTTCTTC

v_call: TRBV4-2
d_call: TRBD1
cdr3_length: 15
clone_size: NA
j_call: TRBJ2-7
cdr3_aa: CASSREGQYNYEQYF
cdr3_nt: TGTGCCAGCAGCCGTGAGGGACAGTATAACTACGAGCAGTACTTC

v_call: TRBV6-1
d_call: TRBD1
cdr3_length: 14
clone_size: NA
j_call: TRBJ2-7
cdr3_aa: CASMRDRGAYEQYF
cdr3_nt: TGTGCCAGCATGAGAGACAGGGGCGCCTACGAGCAGTACTTC

v_call: TRBV4-2
d_call: TRBD1
cdr3_length: 16
clone_size: NA
j_call: TRBJ2-2
cdr3_aa: CASTTTGTGVTGELFF
cdr3_nt: TGTGCCAGCACTACTACCGGGACAGGGGTGACCGGGGAGCTGTTTTTT

v_call: TRBV28
d_call: NA
cdr3_length: 13
clone_size: NA
j_call: TRBJ2-7
cdr3_aa: CASRLTGPYEQYF
cdr3_nt: TGTGCCAGCAGACTGACAGGACCCTACGAGCAGTACTTC

v_call: TRBV18
d_call: TRBD2
cdr3_length: 16
clone_size: few
j_call: TRBJ2-7
cdr3_aa: CASSPGLAGEGYEQYF
cdr3_nt: TGTGCCAGCTCACCGGGACTAGCGGGAGAAGGCTACGAGCAGTACTTC

v_call: TRBV29-1
d_call: NA
cdr3_length: 10
clone_size: few
j_call: TRBJ2-1
cdr3_aa: CSAGENEQFF
cdr3_nt: TGCAGCGCCGGGGAGAATGAGCAGTTCTTC

v_call: TRBV14
d_call: TRBD1
cdr3_length: 15
clone_size: NA
j_call: TRBJ2-3
cdr3_aa: CASSLRGRGTDTQYF
cdr3_nt: TGTGCCAGCAGCCTCAGGGGGCGAGGCACAGATACGCAGTATTTT

v_call: TRBV4-2
d_call: NA
cdr3_length: 16
clone_size: NA
j_call: TRBJ2-5
cdr3_aa: CASSQDQAGVGETQYF
cdr3_nt: TGTGCCAGCAGCCAAGATCAGGCAGGGGTGGGGGAGACCCAGTACTTC

v_call: TRBV7-2
d_call: TRBD1
cdr3_length: 14
clone_size: NA
j_call: TRBJ1-5
cdr3_aa: CASSLGTGYQPQHF
cdr3_nt: TGTGCCAGCAGCTTAGGGACAGGGTATCAGCCCCAGCATTTT

v_call: TRBV10-3
d_call: TRBD1
cdr3_length: 13
clone_size: NA
j_call: TRBJ2-5
cdr3_aa: CAISHRGSETQYF
cdr3_nt: TGTGCCATCAGTCACAGGGGATCGGAGACCCAGTACTTC

v_call: TRBV5-6
d_call: TRBD2
cdr3_length: 14
clone_size: NA
j_call: TRBJ2-7
cdr3_aa: CASSWTSGTYEQYF
cdr3_nt: TGTGCCAGCAGCTGGACTAGCGGGACCTACGAGCAGTACTTC

v_call: TRBV6-6
d_call: TRBD1
cdr3_length: 15
clone_size: NA
j_call: TRBJ1-2
cdr3_aa: CASSFSRQGYYGYTF
cdr3_nt: TGTGCCAGCAGTTTTTCAAGACAGGGCTACTATGGCTACACCTTC

v_call: TRBV7-2
d_call: NA
cdr3_length: 15
clone_size: NA
j_call: TRBJ2-1
cdr3_aa: CASSLASLRGNEQFF
cdr3_nt: TGTGCCAGCAGCTTAGCCAGCCTCCGGGGCAATGAGCAGTTCTTC

v_call: TRBV6-1
d_call: NA
cdr3_length: 14
clone_size: NA
j_call: TRBJ1-2
cdr3_aa: CASTETRVDYGYTF
cdr3_nt: TGTGCCAGCACAGAGACCAGGGTAGACTATGGCTACACCTTC

v_call: TRBV7-2
d_call: TRBD2
cdr3_length: 19
clone_size: once
j_call: TRBJ2-3
cdr3_aa: CASSLERRLAGGNRDTQYF
cdr3_nt: TGTGCCAGCAGCTTAGAACGTCGACTAGCGGGAGGGAATAGGGATACGCAGTATTTT

v_call: TRBV7-2
d_call: TRBD2
cdr3_length: 17
clone_size: NA
j_call: TRBJ2-5
cdr3_aa: CASSLASGLAGEETQYF
cdr3_nt: TGTGCCAGCAGCTTAGCTTCGGGACTAGCGGGAGAAGAGACCCAGTACTTC

v_call: TRBV18
d_call: NA
cdr3_length: 15
clone_size: NA
j_call: TRBJ1-3
cdr3_aa: CASSPRYKSGNTIYF
cdr3_nt: TGTGCCAGCTCACCTCGGTATAAATCTGGAAACACCATATATTTT

v_call: TRBV7-8
d_call: NA
cdr3_length: 15
clone_size: NA
j_call: TRBJ1-5
cdr3_aa: CASSLQGNSNQPQHF
cdr3_nt: TGTGCCAGCAGCCTACAGGGTAATAGCAATCAGCCCCAGCATTTT

v_call: TRBV7-2
d_call: NA
cdr3_length: 16
clone_size: NA
j_call: TRBJ1-4
cdr3_aa: CASSLRGGATNEKLFF
cdr3_nt: TGTGCCAGCAGCTTGCGGGGCGGGGCAACTAATGAAAAACTGTTTTTT

v_call: TRBV11-2
d_call: TRBD2
cdr3_length: 16
clone_size: NA
j_call: TRBJ2-1
cdr3_aa: CASSLGRLAGVYEQFF
cdr3_nt: TGTGCCAGCAGCTTAGGTAGGCTAGCGGGAGTCTATGAGCAGTTCTTC

v_call: TRBV13
d_call: TRBD1
cdr3_length: 15
clone_size: NA
j_call: TRBJ1-2
cdr3_aa: CASSYGQVYVYGYTF
cdr3_nt: TGTGCCAGCAGCTACGGACAGGTCTACGTCTATGGCTACACCTTC

v_call: TRBV13
d_call: TRBD2
cdr3_length: 18
clone_size: once
j_call: TRBJ2-1
cdr3_aa: CASSLFPPGTSGSYEQFF
cdr3_nt: TGTGCCAGCAGCTTATTCCCGCCCGGGACTAGCGGGAGTTATGAGCAGTTCTTC

v_call: TRBV29-1
d_call: TRBD1
cdr3_length: 14
clone_size: NA
j_call: TRBJ1-2
cdr3_aa: CSVEVGGGLYGYTF
cdr3_nt: TGCAGCGTTGAAGTAGGAGGGGGCCTCTATGGCTACACCTTC

v_call: TRBV6-1
d_call: TRBD2
cdr3_length: 14
clone_size: once
j_call: TRBJ2-2
cdr3_aa: CASEISGGAGELFF
cdr3_nt: TGTGCCAGTGAGATCAGCGGGGGGGCCGGGGAGCTGTTTTTT

v_call: TRBV19
d_call: TRBD1
cdr3_length: 15
clone_size: NA
j_call: TRBJ1-5
cdr3_aa: CASSIGTGPGQPQHF
cdr3_nt: TGTGCCAGTAGTATAGGGACAGGCCCGGGGCAGCCCCAGCATTTT

v_call: TRBV28
d_call: NA
cdr3_length: 13
clone_size: NA
j_call: TRBJ2-7
cdr3_aa: CASTGGTAYEQYF
cdr3_nt: TGTGCCAGCACCGGCGGGACAGCCTACGAGCAGTACTTC

v_call: TRBV13
d_call: NA
cdr3_length: 13
clone_size: NA
j_call: TRBJ2-7
cdr3_aa: CASSRRVLYEQYF
cdr3_nt: TGTGCCAGCAGCCGGAGGGTCCTCTACGAGCAGTACTTC

v_call: TRBV2
d_call: NA
cdr3_length: 14
clone_size: NA
j_call: TRBJ1-2
cdr3_aa: CASRTADSGYGYTF
cdr3_nt: TGTGCCAGCAGGACAGCCGATAGTGGCTATGGCTACACCTTC

v_call: TRBV5-1
d_call: TRBD2
cdr3_length: 15
clone_size: NA
j_call: TRBJ2-7
cdr3_aa: CASSAGTSGDYEQYF
cdr3_nt: TGCGCCAGCAGCGCAGGGACTAGCGGAGATTACGAGCAGTACTTC

v_call: TRBV5-1
d_call: TRBD2
cdr3_length: 16
clone_size: NA
j_call: TRBJ2-1
cdr3_aa: CASSSGNSGSYNEQFF
cdr3_nt: TGCGCCAGCAGCAGTGGGAATAGCGGGAGCTACAATGAGCAGTTCTTC

v_call: TRBV7-6
d_call: NA
cdr3_length: 16
clone_size: NA
j_call: TRBJ2-3
cdr3_aa: CASSLALDSKTGTQYF
cdr3_nt: TGTGCCAGCAGCTTAGCCTTGGACAGCAAAACAGGTACGCAGTATTTT

v_call: TRBV7-8
d_call: NA
cdr3_length: 14
clone_size: NA
j_call: TRBJ2-3
cdr3_aa: CASSLGRFTDTQYF
cdr3_nt: TGTGCCAGCAGCTTGGGCAGGTTCACAGATACGCAGTATTTT

v_call: TRBV7-8
d_call: NA
cdr3_length: 15
clone_size: NA
j_call: TRBJ2-7
cdr3_aa: CASSLEGELSYEQYF
cdr3_nt: TGTGCCAGCAGCCTAGAGGGGGAGCTCTCCTACGAGCAGTACTTC

v_call: TRBV19
d_call: TRBD1
cdr3_length: 15
clone_size: NA
j_call: TRBJ1-2
cdr3_aa: CASSINRGPNYGYTF
cdr3_nt: TGTGCCAGTAGTATAAACAGGGGGCCTAACTATGGCTACACCTTC

v_call: TRBV19
d_call: TRBD1
cdr3_length: 14
clone_size: once
j_call: TRBJ2-7
cdr3_aa: CASSDWDRGYEQYF
cdr3_nt: TGTGCCAGTAGCGATTGGGACAGGGGATACGAGCAGTACTTC

v_call: TRBV7-9
d_call: TRBD1
cdr3_length: 14
clone_size: NA
j_call: TRBJ1-5
cdr3_aa: CSSSLQGVNQPQHF
cdr3_nt: TGTTCCAGCAGCTTACAGGGGGTGAATCAGCCCCAGCATTTT

v_call: TRBV6-5
d_call: NA
cdr3_length: 13
clone_size: once
j_call: TRBJ1-1
cdr3_aa: CASSHGGAAEAFF
cdr3_nt: TGTGCCAGCAGCCACGGTGGGGCTGCTGAAGCTTTCTTT

v_call: TRBV7-2
d_call: TRBD2
cdr3_length: 16
clone_size: NA
j_call: TRBJ2-3
cdr3_aa: CASSPPSGPNTDTQYF
cdr3_nt: TGTGCCAGCAGCCCCCCTAGCGGGCCGAACACAGATACGCAGTATTTT

v_call: TRBV18
d_call: TRBD2
cdr3_length: 17
clone_size: NA
j_call: TRBJ2-3
cdr3_aa: CASSPDLEAGSTDTQYF
cdr3_nt: TGTGCCAGCTCACCGGACCTTGAAGCGGGGAGCACAGATACGCAGTATTTT

v_call: TRBV5-4
d_call: NA
cdr3_length: 14
clone_size: NA
j_call: TRBJ1-1
cdr3_aa: CASSLRQGNTEAFF
cdr3_nt: TGTGCCAGCAGCTTGAGGCAGGGGAACACTGAAGCTTTCTTT

v_call: TRBV4-2
d_call: NA
cdr3_length: 16
clone_size: NA
j_call: TRBJ2-7
cdr3_aa: CASSPVGVSAAYEQYF
cdr3_nt: TGTGCCAGCAGCCCTGTCGGGGTTTCTGCCGCCTACGAGCAGTACTTC

v_call: TRBV11-2
d_call: NA
cdr3_length: 15
clone_size: NA
j_call: TRBJ2-5
cdr3_aa: CASSGLLEGGETQYF
cdr3_nt: TGTGCCAGCAGCGGACTCCTAGAGGGTGGAGAGACCCAGTACTTC

v_call: TRBV5-1
d_call: TRBD1
cdr3_length: 13
clone_size: NA
j_call: TRBJ1-5
cdr3_aa: CASSFSGGQPQHF
cdr3_nt: TGCGCCAGCAGCTTTTCAGGGGGTCAGCCCCAGCATTTT

v_call: TRBV7-3
d_call: NA
cdr3_length: 16
clone_size: NA
j_call: TRBJ2-1
cdr3_aa: CASSPTGTRSYNEQFF
cdr3_nt: TGTGCCAGCAGCCCTACCGGGACACGCTCCTACAATGAGCAGTTCTTC

v_call: TRBV21-1
d_call: NA
cdr3_length: 15
clone_size: NA
j_call: TRBJ1-4
cdr3_aa: CASSRGTGWLEKLFF
cdr3_nt: TGTGCCAGCAGCAGAGGGACAGGTTGGTTAGAAAAACTGTTTTTT